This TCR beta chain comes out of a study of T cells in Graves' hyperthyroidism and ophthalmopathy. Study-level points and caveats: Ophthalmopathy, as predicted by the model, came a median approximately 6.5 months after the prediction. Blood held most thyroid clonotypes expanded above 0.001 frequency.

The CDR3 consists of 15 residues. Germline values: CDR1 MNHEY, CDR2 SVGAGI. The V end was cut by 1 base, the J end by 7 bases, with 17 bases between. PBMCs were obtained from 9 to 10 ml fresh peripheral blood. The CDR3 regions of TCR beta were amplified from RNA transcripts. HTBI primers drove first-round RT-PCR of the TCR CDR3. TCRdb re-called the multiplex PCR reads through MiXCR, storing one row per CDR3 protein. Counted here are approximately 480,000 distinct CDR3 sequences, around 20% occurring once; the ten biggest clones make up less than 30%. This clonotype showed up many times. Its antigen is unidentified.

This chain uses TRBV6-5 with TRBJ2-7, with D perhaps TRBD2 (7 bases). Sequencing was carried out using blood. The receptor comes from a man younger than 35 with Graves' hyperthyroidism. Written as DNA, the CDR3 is TGTGCCAGCAGTTACTTCCCATTGGGAGGGGGGGAGCAGTACTTC. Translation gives CASSYFPLGGGEQYF.